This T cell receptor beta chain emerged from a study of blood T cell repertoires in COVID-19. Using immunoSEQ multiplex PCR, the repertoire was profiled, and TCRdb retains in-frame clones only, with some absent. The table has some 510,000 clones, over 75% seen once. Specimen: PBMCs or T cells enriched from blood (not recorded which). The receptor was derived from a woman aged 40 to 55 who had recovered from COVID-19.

The chain's CDR3 is CASSFRGGVNTEAFF. CDR3 coding DNA: TGTGCCAGCAGTTTTCGCGGAGGGGTGAACACTGAAGCTTTCTTT. J is TRBJ1-1 and V is TRBV27; a possible D gene is TRBD1 (5 bases). The V gene lost 3 bases and the J gene lost 0 bases, with 11 bases spanning the gap. The CDR3 totals 15 residues. The germline gives CDR1 MNHEY, CDR2 SMNVEV (reference sequence).